The clone carrying this T cell receptor beta chain appeared a few times. The CDR3 is made up of 15 amino acids. With 2 bases removed from V and 4 bases from J, the gap between germline ends came to 12 bases. The data were taken from a study of prognosis after radiotherapy for stage I lung cancer. The study amplified the TCR beta CDR3 region from genomic DNA. This amplification was carried out by two rounds of multiplex PCR. Every TRBV and TRBJ gene had its own specific primer in first-round PCR. MiXCR, run by TCRdb on the multiplex PCR reads, gives a single entry per CDR3 protein. The sample lists tens of thousands of distinct CDR3 sequences, roughly 43% seen once, with 30% to 40% in the top ten.

This clonotype was obtained from a donor of 50 years or more with non-small cell lung cancer. The chain links TRBV12-3 or TRBV12-4 to TRBJ2-1, with D possibly matching TRBD1 (6 bases). The sequenced sample was PBMCs, obtained before or after stereotactic body radiation therapy (not recorded which). The CDR3 coding sequence is TGTGCCAGCAGTTTAATCGTCCAGGGGTACAATGAGCAGTTCTTC. Translated, it gives CASSLIVQGYNEQFF.